This T cell receptor (beta chain) was sequenced during a study of blood T cell repertoires in COVID-19. Study details: The cDNA or gDNA used as material had been derived from T cells, B-cell-depleted T cells, or PBMCs.

Germline CDR1 reads SGHTS; CDR2 reads YDEGEE. CDR3 size: 13 residues. Trimming took off 6 bases at V and 5 bases at J, with 14 bases between the two ends. Study members were between roughly 18 and 100 years old and lived in 24 US regions. TCRdb keeps only in-frame clones here, not all; method: immunoSEQ multiplex PCR. The sample lists hundreds of thousands of clones, 80% to 85% occurring once. The sequencing input was PBMCs or T cells enriched from blood (not recorded which). The chain joins TRBV5-8 to TRBJ1-1; D gene unclear. This receptor was taken from a man aged 40-49 years who had been exposed to COVID-19. CDR3 nucleotides: TGTGCCAGCACCCTCGGCAAGCGTACTGAAGCTTTCTTT. Protein product: CASTLGKRTEAFF.